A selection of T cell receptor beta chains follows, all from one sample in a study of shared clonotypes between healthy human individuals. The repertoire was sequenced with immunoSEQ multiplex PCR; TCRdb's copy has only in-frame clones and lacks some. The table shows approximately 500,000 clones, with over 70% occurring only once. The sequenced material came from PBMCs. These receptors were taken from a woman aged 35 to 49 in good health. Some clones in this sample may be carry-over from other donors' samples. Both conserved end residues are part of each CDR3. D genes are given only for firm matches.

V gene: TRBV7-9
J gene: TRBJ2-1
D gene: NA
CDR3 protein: CASSSPGGWRAYNEQFF
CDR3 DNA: TGTGCCAGCAGCTCCCCTGGGGGATGGCGGGCGTACAATGAGCAGTTCTTC

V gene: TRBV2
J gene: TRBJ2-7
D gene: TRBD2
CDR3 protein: CASSRSGTSGNSYEQYF
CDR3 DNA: TGTGCCAGCAGCAGATCAGGGACTAGCGGGAACTCCTACGAGCAGTACTTC

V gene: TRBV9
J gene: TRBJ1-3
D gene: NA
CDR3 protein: CASSVRGTFGNTIYF
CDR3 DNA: TGTGCCAGCAGCGTAAGGGGGACTTTTGGAAACACCATATATTTT

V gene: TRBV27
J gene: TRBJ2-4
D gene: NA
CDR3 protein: CASSLYPGTLGKNIQYF
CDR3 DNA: TGTGCCAGCAGTTTATACCCGGGGACTTTAGGCAAAAACATTCAGTACTTC

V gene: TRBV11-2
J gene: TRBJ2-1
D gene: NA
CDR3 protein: CASSLIAHQQFF
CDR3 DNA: TGTGCCAGCAGCTTAATCGCCCACCAGCAGTTCTTC

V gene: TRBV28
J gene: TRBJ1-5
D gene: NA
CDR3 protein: CASKQREWQPSNQPQHF
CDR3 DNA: TGTGCCAGCAAACAACGGGAATGGCAGCCTAGCAATCAGCCCCAGCATTTT

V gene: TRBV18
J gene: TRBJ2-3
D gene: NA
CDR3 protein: CASSRNSGTDTQYF
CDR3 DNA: TGTGCCAGCTCACGTAATAGCGGCACAGATACGCAGTATTTT

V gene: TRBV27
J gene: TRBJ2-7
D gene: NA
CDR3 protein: CASRGLGVTGYEQYF
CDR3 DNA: TGTGCCAGCAGGGGGCTTGGGGTCACCGGCTACGAGCAGTACTTC

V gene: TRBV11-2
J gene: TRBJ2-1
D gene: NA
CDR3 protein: CAVMRRGSSYNEQFF
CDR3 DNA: TGTGCCGTCATGAGGCGGGGTAGCTCCTACAATGAGCAGTTCTTC

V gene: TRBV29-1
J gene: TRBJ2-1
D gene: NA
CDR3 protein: CSAPGAWRYNEQFF
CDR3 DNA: TGCAGCGCCCCTGGGGCGTGGCGGTACAATGAGCAGTTCTTC

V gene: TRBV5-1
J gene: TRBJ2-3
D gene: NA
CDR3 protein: CASSRVADKRTDTQYF
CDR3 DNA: TGCGCCAGCAGCCGTGTTGCGGACAAACGCACAGATACGCAGTATTTT

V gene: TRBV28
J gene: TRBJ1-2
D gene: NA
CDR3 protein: CASSSGVRGRELYGYTF
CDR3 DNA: TGTGCCAGCAGCTCTGGGGTCAGGGGACGGGAACTCTATGGCTACACCTTC